The following is a TCR beta chain sequence with its context. The antigen remains undetermined. Trimming cost V 10 bases and J 4 bases; bases outside gene matches: 11. The CDR3 is 14 amino acids. The germline V gene encodes CDR1 MNHEY and CDR2 SVGAGI. Via MiXCR, TCRdb re-called the reads, giving one row per CDR3 protein. The sample comprises about 470,000 distinct CDR3 sequences, about 44% of which are singletons, and 43% rests with the top ten. This entry is derived from a study of T cell repertoires in cytomegalovirus infection. Study in general: HLA-B-restricted CMV epitopes that are well studied, plus recently identified HLA-C-restricted ones, were used by the study. Evidence of both CMV infection and a matching HLA type came from public TCR beta signatures.

Study findings and constraints: Summed public TCR beta family frequency identified CMV carriers bearing the relevant HLA. HLA-C-restricted CMV-specific TCR beta clonotypes prevailed in the ex vivo response.

The V call is TRBV6-5, the J call TRBJ2-3, with 7 bases lining up with TRBD2. This receptor was obtained from a human donor in good health (CMV status not recorded). Some clones in this sample may be carry-over from other donors' samples. Sequencing used cultured PBMCs, obtained from culture after CMV antigen stimulation. The CDR3 here is CATRRGVLADTQYF. The CDR3 region has the DNA TGTGCCACCCGACGGGGGGTTCTGGCAGATACGCAGTATTTT.